The 24 T cell receptor beta chains below were found in one sample sequenced in a study of blood T cells in healthy people across ages. Combining a sample-barcoded 5' primer with a J-beta primer mix, a second PCR ran for 7 to 11 cycles. TCRdb ran MiXCR on the 5' RACE reads and lists one entry per CDR3 protein. The data show around 780,000 distinct CDR3 sequences, with roughly 24% seen just once and about 3% held by the top ten. A further study also used this sample, focusing on T cells of mothers and their children.

The sequenced material came from blood. The receptors shown here come from a boy aged 5 to 17 in good health.

The J gene is TRBJ1-1, the V gene TRBV20-1; 7 bases line up with TRBD1. There are 15 residues in the CDR3. Germline V gene lookup returns CDR1 DFQATT and CDR2 SNEGSKA (reference sequence). V lost 0 bases to trimming and J lost 4 bases; unmatched junction nucleotides: 8. For the CDR3, the DNA is TGCAGTGCTAGAGATGAGACAGGGATAGGCACTGAAGCTTTCTTT. Protein product: CSARDETGIGTEAFF.

The genes are TRBV6-5 and TRBJ2-6; D possibly corresponds to TRBD1 (6 bases). Germline V lookup: CDR1 MNHEY, CDR2 SVGAGI. Trimming removed 8 bases at V and 2 bases at J, with 13 bases between. The CDR3 spans 15 residues. The chain's CDR3 is CASGRDTAGANVLTF. The DNA for the CDR3 is TGTGCCAGCGGACGGGACACGGCTGGGGCCAACGTCCTGACTTTC.

The sample holds a few counts of this clonotype. The V and J genes are TRBV7-9 and TRBJ2-3; TRBD1 matches at 11 bases. The ends lost 5 bases at V and 6 bases at J; junction bases unmatched: 13. There are 17 residues in the CDR3. Germline V lookup: CDR1 SEHNR, CDR2 FQNEAQ (reference sequence). The CDR3 nucleotides read TGTGCCAGCAGCACGTTCACCGGGACAGGGGGATCCGATACGCAGTATTTT. Translated: CASSTFTGTGGSDTQYF.

This clonotype was found a few times. DNA for the CDR3: TGTGCCAGCAGGGTACGGGGCGGCTACGAGCAGTACTTC. This sequence encodes CASRVRGGYEQYF. V usage is TRBV3-1 and J usage is TRBJ2-7; either TRBD1 or TRBD2 may fit D (5 bases each). Per the germline V gene, CDR1 is LGHDT and CDR2 is YNNKEL (reference sequence). The V and J ends lost 6 bases and 3 bases respectively, with 12 bases between them. The CDR3 extends over 13 amino acids.

This clonotype was picked up a small number of times. The chain couples TRBV20-1 to TRBJ1-4, with 8 bases identical to TRBD1. The ends lost 1 base at V and 6 bases at J; junction bases unmatched: 4. The germline V gene has CDR1 DFQATT and CDR2 SNEGSKA (reference sequence). The CDR3 totals 14 residues. The DNA for the CDR3 is TGCAGTGCTAGAGGTCAGACAGGGGATGAAAAACTGTTTTTT. Protein: CSARGQTGDEKLFF.

The CDR3 reads CAWSTTANTGELFF. CDR3 bases: TGTGCCTGGAGTACGACTGCTAACACCGGGGAGCTGTTTTTT. The chain is built from TRBV30 and TRBJ2-2, with D unresolved. The CDR3 spans 14 residues. Germline CDR1 GTSNPN, CDR2 SVGIG (reference sequence). V gave up 2 bases and J gave up 2 bases, with 9 bases separating them.

This clonotype has a handful of counts. This chain connects TRBV18 to TRBJ2-7, with D unclear. The end of the DNA fits TRBJ2-1 better, so the J call may be wrong. The germline CDR1 and CDR2 sequences are KGHSH and LQKENI. CDR3 length equals 12 residues. The CDR3 bases are TGTGCCAGCTCGCCCTACCTCGATGAGCAGTTCTTC. Translated: CASSPYLDEQFF.

There are a few counts of this clonotype. This chain links TRBV29-1 with TRBJ1-2, with D unresolved. Germline V gene sequence: CDR1 SQVTM, CDR2 ANQGSEA. The V and J ends lost 4 bases and 0 bases respectively, with 12 bases between them. There are 14 residues in the CDR3. The CDR3 DNA reads TGCAGCGTTGGGGTGGAGGTAGCTAACTATGGCTACACCTTC. Its translation: CSVGVEVANYGYTF.

This clonotype was counted at least ten times. This chain uses TRBV4-2 with TRBJ1-3; D is uncertain. CDR1 and CDR2 from the germline V gene are LGHNA and YNFKEQ. V was pared by 1 base and J by 1 base, with 5 bases between. This CDR3 region has 14 residues. The CDR3 sequence is CASSQGSSGNTIYF. The CDR3 bases are TGTGCCAGCAGCCAAGGGAGTTCTGGAAACACCATATATTTT.

The rearrangement joins TRBV28 to TRBJ2-5, with TRBD2 as a possible D gene (6 bases). Germline CDR1 is MDHEN and CDR2 is SYDVKM. Trimming pared 7 bases from V and 5 bases from J, leaving 23 bases between. The CDR3 runs 16 residues. The CDR3 reads CASTHWGVGEVETQYF. The CDR3 DNA sequence: TGTGCCAGCACCCATTGGGGGGTTGGAGAAGTGGAGACCCAGTACTTC.

This clonotype was recorded a few times. J is TRBJ2-1 and V is TRBV5-1; D possibly uses TRBD1 or TRBD2 (5 bases each). V shed 1 base and J shed 8 bases, with 13 bases lying between them. Germline-derived CDR1 and CDR2 are SGHRS and YFSETQ. The CDR3 contains 14 residues. CDR3 DNA sequence: TGCGCCAGCAGCTTGAGTTCTTTGGGGGATGAGCAGTTCTTC. Translated, it gives CASSLSSLGDEQFF.

This clonotype was seen only a few times. The V and J genes are TRBV14 and TRBJ2-1, with TRBD1 matching 7 bases. The CDR3 runs to 16 residues. V shed 4 bases and J 9 bases; nucleotides not matched to a gene: 15. CDR1 is SGHDN, CDR2 FVKESK, per germline. In DNA, the CDR3 is TGTGCCAGCAGCCCATTCACAGGGGCCCCGAACGGTGAGCAGTTCTTC. It codes for CASSPFTGAPNGEQFF.

The chain employs TRBV7-9 and TRBJ2-3; the match to TRBD1 covers 8 bases. The junction had 11 bases not matched to a gene; V was cut back by 4 bases and J by 8 bases. This CDR3 region has 15 residues. CDR1 is SEHNR, CDR2 FQNEAQ, per germline (reference sequence). The CDR3 region is CASSSTGGSMGTQYF. CDR3 nucleotide sequence: TGTGCCAGCAGCTCTACAGGGGGTTCGATGGGTACGCAGTATTTT.

This clonotype was detected only a few times. This sequence joins TRBV20-1 and TRBJ2-5, with 8 bases matching TRBD2. The J call is doubtful: the DNA matches TRBJ2-1 better. The CDR3 sequence is 14 residues long. Germline CDR1 DFQATT, CDR2 SNEGSKA (reference sequence). CDR3 sequence reads: CSARAQRGHNEQFF. The DNA for the CDR3 is TGCAGTGCTAGAGCCCAGCGGGGGCATAATGAGCAGTTCTTC.

V gene TRBV7-2 combines with J gene TRBJ2-3, with D maybe TRBD2 (5 bases). The germline gives CDR1 SGHTA, CDR2 FQGNSA. Between the trimmed V and J ends, which lost 3 bases and 6 bases, there was a span of 13 bases. This CDR3 region has 14 residues. The DNA of the CDR3 is TGTGCCAGCAGCTTTCTCGGGGTTGAGGATACGCAGTATTTT. Translating it yields CASSFLGVEDTQYF.

The sample holds a few counts of this clonotype. The chain links TRBV3-1 to TRBJ2-4, with 8 nucleotides matching TRBD2. The CDR3 has 15 amino acids. Trimming took 4 bases from V and 5 from J; bases not matched to a gene: 7. Per the germline V gene, CDR1 is LGHDT and CDR2 is YNNKEL (reference sequence). The CDR3 reads CASSRGGGLENIQYF. DNA of the CDR3: TGTGCCAGCAGCCGGGGAGGGGGACTAGAAAACATTCAGTACTTC. The variable domain in full, with the rest retrieved from reference TRBV3-1 and TRBJ2-4, is DTAVSQTPKYLVTQMGNDKSIKCEQNLGHDTMYWYKQDSKKFLKIMFSYNNKELIINETVPNRFSPKSPDKAHLNLHINSLELGDSAVYFCASSRGGGLENIQYFGAGTRLSVL.

The chain couples TRBV6-5 to TRBJ2-5; D is uncertain. The J call may be in error: the DNA end matches TRBJ2-1 better. The CDR3 has 15 amino acids. Per germline, CDR1 MNHEY and CDR2 SVGAGI. CDR3 DNA: TGTGCCAGCAGTTACGCCCGAAAAAGAGACAATGAGCAGTTCTTC. It codes for CASSYARKRDNEQFF.

This clonotype was detected a few times. The rearrangement links TRBV20-1 to TRBJ1-1; D remains ambiguous. Trimming stripped 5 bases from V and 4 bases from J, with 17 bases between. Germline-derived CDR1 and CDR2 are DFQATT and SNEGSKA (reference sequence). There are 14 residues in the CDR3. As DNA, the CDR3 is TGCAGTGCTTCGGACCCTCAGGTTACCACTGAAGCTTTCTTT. It yields the protein CSASDPQVTTEAFF.

The chain recombines TRBV12-3 or TRBV12-4 with TRBJ2-1, with TRBD1 as a possible D gene (6 bases). The DNA matches TRBJ2-7 better at its end, which makes the J call doubtful. This CDR3 is built from 14 residues. CDR3 residues: CASSFAKGEREQYF. CDR3 nucleotide sequence: TGTGCCAGCAGTTTCGCAAAGGGGGAGCGGGAGCAGTACTTC.

This chain uses TRBV7-2 with TRBJ2-7; D may be TRBD1 or TRBD2 (5 bases each). Trimming removed 4 bases from V and 2 bases from J, with 18 bases in between. The germline gives CDR1 SGHTA, CDR2 FQGNSA. This CDR3 spans 16 amino acids. In nucleotides, the CDR3 is TGTGCCAGCAGCTCCAGACGTCGGGACCCAACCTACGAGCAGTACTTC. This sequence encodes CASSSRRRDPTYEQYF.

The DNA of the CDR3 is TGCGCCAGCAGCTTGGCCGGGTACCCCAATCAGCCCCAGCATTTT. It specifies CASSLAGYPNQPQHF. The J gene is TRBJ1-5, the V gene TRBV5-1; D gene unclear. The germline gives CDR1 SGHRS, CDR2 YFSETQ. This CDR3 has 15 residues. Trimming stripped 0 bases from V and 3 bases from J, with 10 bases between.

The chain uses TRBV6-5 and TRBJ2-5; possibly TRBD1 for D (6 bases). Germline CDR1 and CDR2: MNHEY and SVGAGI. The CDR3 has 16 amino acids. V lost 0 bases, J lost 1 base, and 12 bases lay in between. CDR3 nucleotides: TGTGCCAGCAGTTACTCCAGAACAGGGATCCAAGAGACCCAGTACTTC. Encoded protein: CASSYSRTGIQETQYF.

This clonotype came up a few times. In nucleotides, the CDR3 is TGTGCCTGGAAAAAACCACAGGGGTTAGAAGCTTTCTTT. It is translated as CAWKKPQGLEAFF. This chain links TRBV30 with TRBJ1-1; 7 positions match TRBD1. Germline values: CDR1 GTSNPN, CDR2 SVGIG (reference sequence). The junction had 10 bases not matched to a gene; V was cut back by 4 bases and J by 8 bases. CDR3 length: 13 residues.

The CDR3 reads CSARRLAGGQETQYF. The CDR3 coding sequence is TGCAGTGCTCGACGACTAGCGGGGGGGCAAGAGACCCAGTACTTC. V is TRBV20-1 and J is TRBJ2-1, with TRBD2 matching 14 bases. The DNA matches TRBJ2-5 better at its end, which makes the J call doubtful. CDR1 DFQATT and CDR2 SNEGSKA come from the germline V gene (reference sequence). The CDR3 contains 15 residues.